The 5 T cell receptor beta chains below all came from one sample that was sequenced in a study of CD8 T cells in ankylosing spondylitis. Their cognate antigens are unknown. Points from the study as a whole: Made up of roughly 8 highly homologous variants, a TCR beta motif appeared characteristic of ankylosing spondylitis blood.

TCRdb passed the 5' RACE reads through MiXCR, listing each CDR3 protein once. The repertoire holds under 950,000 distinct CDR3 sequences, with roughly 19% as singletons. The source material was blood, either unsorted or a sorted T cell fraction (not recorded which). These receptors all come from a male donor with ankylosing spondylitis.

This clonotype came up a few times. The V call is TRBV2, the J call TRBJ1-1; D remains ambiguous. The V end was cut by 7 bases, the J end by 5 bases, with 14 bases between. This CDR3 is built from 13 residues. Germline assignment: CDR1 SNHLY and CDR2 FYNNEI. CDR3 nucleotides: TGTGCCAGCAATCCCGAACGGGAGACTGAAGCTTTCTTT. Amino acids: CASNPERETEAFF.

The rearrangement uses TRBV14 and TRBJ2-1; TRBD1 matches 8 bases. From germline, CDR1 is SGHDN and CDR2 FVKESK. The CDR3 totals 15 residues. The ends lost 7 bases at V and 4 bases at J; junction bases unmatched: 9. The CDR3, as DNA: TGTGCCAGCATGACAGGACAGGGACCTTACAATGAGCAGTTCTTC. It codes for CASMTGQGPYNEQFF.

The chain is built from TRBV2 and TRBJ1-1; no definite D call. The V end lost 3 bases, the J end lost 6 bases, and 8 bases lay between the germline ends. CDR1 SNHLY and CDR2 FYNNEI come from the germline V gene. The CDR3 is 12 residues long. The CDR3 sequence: CASSDIAAEAFF. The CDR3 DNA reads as TGTGCCAGCAGTGACATCGCAGCTGAAGCTTTCTTT.

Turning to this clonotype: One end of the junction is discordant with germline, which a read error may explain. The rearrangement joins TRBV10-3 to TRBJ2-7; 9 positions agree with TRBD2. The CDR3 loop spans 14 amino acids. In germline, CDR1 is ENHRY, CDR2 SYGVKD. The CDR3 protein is CAIGEAGGSYEQYF. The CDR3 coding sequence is TGTGCCATCGGTGAAGCGGGAGGCTCCTACGAGCAGTACTTC.

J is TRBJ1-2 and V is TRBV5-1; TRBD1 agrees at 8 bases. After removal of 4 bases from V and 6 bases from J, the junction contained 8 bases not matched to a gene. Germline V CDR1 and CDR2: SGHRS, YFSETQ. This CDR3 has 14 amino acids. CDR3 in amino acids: CASSERQGADGYTF. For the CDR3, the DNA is TGCGCCAGCAGCGAGCGCCAGGGGGCAGATGGCTACACCTTC. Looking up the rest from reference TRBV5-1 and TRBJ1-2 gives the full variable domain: KAGVTQTPRYLIKTRGQQVTLSCSPISGHRSVSWYQQTPGQGLQFLFEYFSETQRNKGNFPGRFSGRQFSNSRSEMNVSTLELGDSALYLCASSERQGADGYTFGSGTRLTVV.